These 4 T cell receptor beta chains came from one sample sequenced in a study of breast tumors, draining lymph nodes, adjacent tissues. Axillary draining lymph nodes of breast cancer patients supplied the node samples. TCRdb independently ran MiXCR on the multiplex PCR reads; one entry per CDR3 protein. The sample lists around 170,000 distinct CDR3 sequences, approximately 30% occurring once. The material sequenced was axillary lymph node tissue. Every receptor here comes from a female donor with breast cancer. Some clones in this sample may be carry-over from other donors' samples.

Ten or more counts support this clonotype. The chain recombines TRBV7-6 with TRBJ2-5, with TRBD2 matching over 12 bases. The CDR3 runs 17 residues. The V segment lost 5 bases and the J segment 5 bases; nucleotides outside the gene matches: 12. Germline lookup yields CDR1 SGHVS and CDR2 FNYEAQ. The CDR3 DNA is TGTGCCAGCAGCCCTCGACCACTAGCGGGAGGTCGGGAGACCCAGTACTTC. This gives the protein CASSPRPLAGGRETQYF.

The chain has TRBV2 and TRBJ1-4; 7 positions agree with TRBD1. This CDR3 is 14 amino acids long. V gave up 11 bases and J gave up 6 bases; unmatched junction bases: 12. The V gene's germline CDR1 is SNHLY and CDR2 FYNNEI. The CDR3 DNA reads TGTGCCGGAGCACACACAGGGGAACATGAAAAACTGTTTTTT. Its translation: CAGAHTGEHEKLFF.

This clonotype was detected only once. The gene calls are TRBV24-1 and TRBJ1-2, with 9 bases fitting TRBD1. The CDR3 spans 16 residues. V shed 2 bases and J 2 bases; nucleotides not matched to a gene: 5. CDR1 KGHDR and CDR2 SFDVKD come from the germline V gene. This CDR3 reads CATSDWRQGVNYGYTF. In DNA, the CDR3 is TGTGCCACCAGTGATTGGAGACAGGGGGTGAACTATGGCTACACCTTC.

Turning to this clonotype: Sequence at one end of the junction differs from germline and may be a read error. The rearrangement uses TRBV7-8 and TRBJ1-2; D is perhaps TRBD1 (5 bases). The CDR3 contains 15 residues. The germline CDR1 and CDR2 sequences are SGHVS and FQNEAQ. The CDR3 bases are TGTGCCAGCAGCTTAATACAGGATGTTTACTATGGCTACCCCTTC. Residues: CASSLIQDVYYGYPF.